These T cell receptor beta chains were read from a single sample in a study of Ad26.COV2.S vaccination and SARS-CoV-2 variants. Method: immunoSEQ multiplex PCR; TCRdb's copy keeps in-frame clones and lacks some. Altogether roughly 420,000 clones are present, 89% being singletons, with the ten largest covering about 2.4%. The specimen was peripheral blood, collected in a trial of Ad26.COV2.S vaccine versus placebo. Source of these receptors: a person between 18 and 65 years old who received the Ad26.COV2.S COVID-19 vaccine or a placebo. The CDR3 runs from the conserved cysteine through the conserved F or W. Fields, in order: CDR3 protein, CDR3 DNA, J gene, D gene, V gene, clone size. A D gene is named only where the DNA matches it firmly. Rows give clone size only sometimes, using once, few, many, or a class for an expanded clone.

CDR3aa: CASSHVPGQGGRGTGELFF
CDR3nt: TGCGCCAGCAGTCATGTCCCGGGACAGGGGGGACGTGGCACCGGGGAGCTGTTTTTT
j_gene: TRBJ2-2
d_gene: TRBD1
v_gene: TRBV23-1
abundance: -

CDR3aa: CASSSEGMNTEAFF
CDR3nt: TGTGCCAGCAGCTCGGAGGGGATGAACACTGAAGCTTTCTTT
j_gene: TRBJ1-1
d_gene: -
v_gene: TRBV5-8
abundance: -

CDR3aa: CASSSKLAGGPISTDTQYF
CDR3nt: TGTGCCAGCAGCTCCAAACTAGCGGGGGGGCCGATTTCCACAGATACGCAGTATTTT
j_gene: TRBJ2-3
d_gene: TRBD2
v_gene: TRBV7-6
abundance: -

CDR3aa: CATSQGADTEAFF
CDR3nt: TGTGCCACCTCGCAGGGAGCGGACACTGAAGCTTTCTTT
j_gene: TRBJ1-1
d_gene: -
v_gene: TRBV19
abundance: -

CDR3aa: CASSSGLAAEQFF
CDR3nt: TGTGCCAGCAGCTCGGGACTAGCAGCTGAGCAGTTCTTC
j_gene: TRBJ2-1
d_gene: TRBD2
v_gene: TRBV7-9
abundance: -

CDR3aa: CASTWGITGELFF
CDR3nt: TGTGCCAGTACGTGGGGGATAACCGGGGAGCTGTTTTTT
j_gene: TRBJ2-2
d_gene: -
v_gene: TRBV19
abundance: -

CDR3aa: CASSTDRGSSYNEQFF
CDR3nt: TGTGCCAGCAGTACGGATCGGGGGAGCTCCTACAATGAGCAGTTCTTC
j_gene: TRBJ2-1
d_gene: -
v_gene: TRBV7-9
abundance: -

CDR3aa: CASSYGLAGEKDTQYF
CDR3nt: TGTGCCAGCAGCTATGGACTAGCGGGAGAGAAAGATACGCAGTATTTT
j_gene: TRBJ2-3
d_gene: -
v_gene: TRBV21-1
abundance: -

CDR3aa: CASSPRRDSNSGANVLTF
CDR3nt: TGTGCCAGCAGCCCTAGGAGGGACTCAAACTCTGGGGCCAACGTCCTGACTTTC
j_gene: TRBJ2-6
d_gene: -
v_gene: TRBV9
abundance: -

CDR3aa: CASSLPTPDEYGYTF
CDR3nt: TGTGCCAGCAGTTTACCCACACCGGACGAGTATGGCTACACCTTC
j_gene: TRBJ1-2
d_gene: -
v_gene: TRBV28
abundance: -

CDR3aa: CASSEGFEQFF
CDR3nt: TGTGCCAGCAGCGAGGGTTTTGAGCAGTTCTTC
j_gene: TRBJ2-1
d_gene: -
v_gene: TRBV7-9
abundance: -

CDR3aa: CASSAGGTDTQYF
CDR3nt: TGTGCCAGTTCAGCGGGGGGGACAGATACGCAGTATTTT
j_gene: TRBJ2-3
d_gene: TRBD2
v_gene: TRBV7-6
abundance: -

CDR3aa: CAISERRPNTGELFF
CDR3nt: TGTGCCATCAGTGAGCGGCGGCCGAACACCGGGGAGCTGTTTTTT
j_gene: TRBJ2-2
d_gene: -
v_gene: TRBV10-3
abundance: -

CDR3aa: CASSLTGGAWNEQFF
CDR3nt: TGTGCCAGCAGCCTGACAGGGGGCGCTTGGAATGAGCAGTTCTTC
j_gene: TRBJ2-1
d_gene: TRBD1
v_gene: TRBV7-3
abundance: -

CDR3aa: CASSSGQGSNSPLHF
CDR3nt: TGCGCCAGCAGCTCCGGACAGGGAAGTAATTCACCCCTCCACTTT
j_gene: TRBJ1-6
d_gene: TRBD1
v_gene: TRBV5-1
abundance: -

CDR3aa: CASSPGTGGSGYTF
CDR3nt: TGCGCCAGCAGCCCTGGGACAGGGGGATCTGGCTACACCTTC
j_gene: TRBJ1-2
d_gene: TRBD1
v_gene: TRBV5-1
abundance: once

CDR3aa: CASSGWPSGDTDTQYF
CDR3nt: TGTGCCAGCTCAGGATGGCCTAGCGGGGACACAGATACGCAGTATTTT
j_gene: TRBJ2-3
d_gene: TRBD2
v_gene: TRBV18
abundance: -

CDR3aa: CASKEQGEAFF
CDR3nt: TGTGCCAGCAAGGAACAGGGGGAGGCTTTCTTT
j_gene: TRBJ1-1
d_gene: TRBD1
v_gene: TRBV2
abundance: -

CDR3aa: CASSLVSGDSGNTIYF
CDR3nt: TGCGCCAGCAGCTTGGTCTCCGGAGACTCTGGAAACACCATATATTTT
j_gene: TRBJ1-3
d_gene: -
v_gene: TRBV5-1
abundance: -

CDR3aa: CASSQDLGSAHYGYTF
CDR3nt: TGTGCCAGCAGCCAAGATCTAGGCAGTGCTCACTATGGCTACACCTTC
j_gene: TRBJ1-2
d_gene: -
v_gene: TRBV3-1/TRBV3-2
abundance: -

CDR3aa: CASSFSSSYNEQFF
CDR3nt: TGTGCCAGCAGTTTTTCCAGCTCCTACAATGAGCAGTTCTTC
j_gene: TRBJ2-1
d_gene: -
v_gene: TRBV27
abundance: -

CDR3aa: CASKFRQGGGYTF
CDR3nt: TGTGCCAGTAAATTTCGGCAGGGTGGTGGCTACACCTTC
j_gene: TRBJ1-2
d_gene: -
v_gene: TRBV19
abundance: -

CDR3aa: CATSRSDGSGYSNQPQHF
CDR3nt: TGTGCCACCAGCAGATCCGACGGGTCAGGGTATAGCAATCAGCCCCAGCATTTT
j_gene: TRBJ1-5
d_gene: -
v_gene: TRBV15
abundance: -

CDR3aa: CASSRPATDTQYF
CDR3nt: TGCGCCAGCAGCCGACCGGCCACAGATACGCAGTATTTT
j_gene: TRBJ2-3
d_gene: -
v_gene: TRBV4-1
abundance: once

CDR3aa: CASSHYGTGKTEAFF
CDR3nt: TGTGCCAGCAGCCACTACGGGACAGGGAAAACTGAAGCTTTCTTT
j_gene: TRBJ1-1
d_gene: TRBD1
v_gene: TRBV11-2
abundance: -

CDR3aa: CSASGLTREKLFF
CDR3nt: TGCAGTGCTAGTGGCCTTACCCGGGAAAAACTGTTTTTT
j_gene: TRBJ1-4
d_gene: -
v_gene: TRBV20-1
abundance: -

CDR3aa: CASSLDGTGYNQPQHF
CDR3nt: TGCGCCAGCAGCTTAGACGGGACAGGGTACAATCAGCCCCAGCATTTT
j_gene: TRBJ1-5
d_gene: TRBD1
v_gene: TRBV5-1
abundance: -

CDR3aa: CASSLEGGNQPQHF
CDR3nt: TGCGCCAGCAGCTTGGAAGGGGGCAATCAGCCCCAGCATTTT
j_gene: TRBJ1-5
d_gene: -
v_gene: TRBV5-1
abundance: -